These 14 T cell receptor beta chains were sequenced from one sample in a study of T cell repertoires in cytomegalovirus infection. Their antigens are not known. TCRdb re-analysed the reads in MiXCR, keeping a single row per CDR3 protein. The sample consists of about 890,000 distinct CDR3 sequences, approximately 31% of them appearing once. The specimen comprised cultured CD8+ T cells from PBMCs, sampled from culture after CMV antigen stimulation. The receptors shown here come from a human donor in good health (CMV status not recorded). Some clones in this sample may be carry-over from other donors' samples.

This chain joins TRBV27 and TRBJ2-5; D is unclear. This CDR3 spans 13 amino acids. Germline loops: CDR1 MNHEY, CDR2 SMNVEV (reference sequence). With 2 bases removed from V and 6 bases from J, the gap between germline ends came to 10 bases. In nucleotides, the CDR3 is TGTGCCAGCAGTTTAGGACGGAAACAGACCCAGTACTTC. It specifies CASSLGRKQTQYF.

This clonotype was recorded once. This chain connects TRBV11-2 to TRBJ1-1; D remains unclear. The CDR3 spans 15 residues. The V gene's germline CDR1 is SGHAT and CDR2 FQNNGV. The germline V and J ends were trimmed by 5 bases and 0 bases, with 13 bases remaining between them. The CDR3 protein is CASSGTRYLNTEAFF. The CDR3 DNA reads TGTGCCAGCAGCGGCACACGGTATTTGAACACTGAAGCTTTCTTT.

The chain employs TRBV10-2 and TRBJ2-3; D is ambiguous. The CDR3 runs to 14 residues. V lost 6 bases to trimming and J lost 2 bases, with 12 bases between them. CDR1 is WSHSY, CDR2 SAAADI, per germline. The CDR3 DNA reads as TGCGCCAGCAGCGCCGTGGTCCCCACAGATACGCAGTATTTT. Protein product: CASSAVVPTDTQYF.

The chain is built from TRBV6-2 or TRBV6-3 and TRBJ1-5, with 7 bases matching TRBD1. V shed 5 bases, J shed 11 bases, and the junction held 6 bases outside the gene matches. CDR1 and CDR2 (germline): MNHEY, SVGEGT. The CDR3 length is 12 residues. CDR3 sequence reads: CASSLQGKAQHF. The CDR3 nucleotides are TGTGCCAGCAGTCTACAGGGGAAGGCCCAGCATTTT.

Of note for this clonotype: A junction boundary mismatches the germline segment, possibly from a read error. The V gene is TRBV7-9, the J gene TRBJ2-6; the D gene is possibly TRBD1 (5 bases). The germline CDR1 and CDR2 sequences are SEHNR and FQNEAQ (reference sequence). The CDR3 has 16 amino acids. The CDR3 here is CVSSPEGVSGANVLTF. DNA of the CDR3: TGTGTCAGCAGCCCCGAAGGGGTTTCTGGGGCCAACGTCCTGACTTTC.

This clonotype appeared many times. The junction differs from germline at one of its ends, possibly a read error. CDR3 bases: TGTGCCAGCAGCCTAGCGGGGGGCGGTATCAATGAGCAGTTCTTC. This encodes CASSLAGGGINEQFF. This chain connects TRBV7-2 to TRBJ2-1, with 11 bases that match TRBD2. This CDR3 has 15 amino acids. CDR1 is SGHTA and CDR2 is FQGNSA in the germline V gene.

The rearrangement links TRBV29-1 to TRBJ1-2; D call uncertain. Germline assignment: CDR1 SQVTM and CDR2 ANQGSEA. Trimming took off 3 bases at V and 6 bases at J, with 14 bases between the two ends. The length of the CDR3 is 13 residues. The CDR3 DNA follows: TGCAGCGTTGAGAGCGAAAAGGGTGATGGCTACACCTTC. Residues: CSVESEKGDGYTF.

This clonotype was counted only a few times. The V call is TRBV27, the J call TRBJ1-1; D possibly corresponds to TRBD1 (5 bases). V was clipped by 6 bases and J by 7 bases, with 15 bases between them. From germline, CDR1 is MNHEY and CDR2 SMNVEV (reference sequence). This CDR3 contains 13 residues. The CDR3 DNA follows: TGTGCCAGCAGGGCAGGGACTCAGGGTGAAGCTTTCTTT. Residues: CASRAGTQGEAFF.

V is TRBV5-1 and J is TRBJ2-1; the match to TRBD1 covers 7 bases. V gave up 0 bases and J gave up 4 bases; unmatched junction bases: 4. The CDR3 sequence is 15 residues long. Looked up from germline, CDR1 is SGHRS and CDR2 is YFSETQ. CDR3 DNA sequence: TGCGCCAGCAGCTTGGCGGGGACAGAATACAATGAGCAGTTCTTC. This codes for CASSLAGTEYNEQFF.

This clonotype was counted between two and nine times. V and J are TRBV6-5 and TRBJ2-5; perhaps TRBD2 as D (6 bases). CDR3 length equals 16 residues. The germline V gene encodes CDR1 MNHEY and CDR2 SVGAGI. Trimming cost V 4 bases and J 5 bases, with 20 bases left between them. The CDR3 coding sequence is TGTGCCAGCAGTTCCCCGACTAGGCGAGGTCTGGAGACCCAGTACTTC. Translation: CASSSPTRRGLETQYF.

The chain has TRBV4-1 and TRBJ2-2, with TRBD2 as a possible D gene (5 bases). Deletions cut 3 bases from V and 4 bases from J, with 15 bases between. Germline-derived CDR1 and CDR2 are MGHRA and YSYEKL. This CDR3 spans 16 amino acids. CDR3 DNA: TGCGCCAGCAGCCAGGTTCTCGAGGGATCCACCGGGGAGCTGTTTTTT. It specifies CASSQVLEGSTGELFF.

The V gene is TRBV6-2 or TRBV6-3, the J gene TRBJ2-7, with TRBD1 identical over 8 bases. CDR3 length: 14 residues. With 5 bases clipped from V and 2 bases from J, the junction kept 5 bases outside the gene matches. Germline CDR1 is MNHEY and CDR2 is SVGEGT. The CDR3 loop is CASSGDRWAYEQYV. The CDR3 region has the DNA TGTGCCAGCAGTGGGGACAGGTGGGCCTACGAGCAGTACGTC.

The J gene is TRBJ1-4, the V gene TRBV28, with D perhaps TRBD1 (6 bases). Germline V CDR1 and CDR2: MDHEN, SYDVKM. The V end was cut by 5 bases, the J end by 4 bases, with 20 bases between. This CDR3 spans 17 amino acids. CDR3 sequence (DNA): TGTGCCAGCAGTCCTACCTATCCAGGGGACCATAATGAAAAACTGTTTTTT. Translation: CASSPTYPGDHNEKLFF.

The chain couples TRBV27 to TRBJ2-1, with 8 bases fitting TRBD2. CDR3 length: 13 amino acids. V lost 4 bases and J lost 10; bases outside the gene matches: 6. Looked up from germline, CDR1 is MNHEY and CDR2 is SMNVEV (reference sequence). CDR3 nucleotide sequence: TGTGCCAGCAGTTCGGGAGGGTTAGGGGAGCAGTTCTTC. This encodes CASSSGGLGEQFF.